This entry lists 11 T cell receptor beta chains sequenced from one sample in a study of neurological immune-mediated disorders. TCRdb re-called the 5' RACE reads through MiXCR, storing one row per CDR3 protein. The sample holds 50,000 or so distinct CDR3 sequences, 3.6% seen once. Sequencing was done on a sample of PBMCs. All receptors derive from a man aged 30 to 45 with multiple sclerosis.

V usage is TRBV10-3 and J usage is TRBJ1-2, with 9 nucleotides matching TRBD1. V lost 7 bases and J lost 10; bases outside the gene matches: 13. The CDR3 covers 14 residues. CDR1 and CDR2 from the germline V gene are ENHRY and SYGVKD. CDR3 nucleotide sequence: TGTGCCATCAATAGGGGACAGGGCATGTTTGACTACACCTTC. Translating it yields CAINRGQGMFDYTF.

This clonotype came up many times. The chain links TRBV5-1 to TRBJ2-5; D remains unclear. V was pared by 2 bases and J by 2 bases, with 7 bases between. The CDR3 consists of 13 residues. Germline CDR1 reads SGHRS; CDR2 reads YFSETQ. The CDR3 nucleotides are TGCGCCAGCAGCTTTGACTCGCAAGAGACCCAGTACTTC. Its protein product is CASSFDSQETQYF.

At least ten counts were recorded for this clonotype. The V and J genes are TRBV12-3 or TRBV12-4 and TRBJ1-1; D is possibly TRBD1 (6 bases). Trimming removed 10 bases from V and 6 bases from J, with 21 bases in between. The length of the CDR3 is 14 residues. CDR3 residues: CATQGRSLSAEAFF. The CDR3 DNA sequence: TGTGCCACCCAGGGGCGCTCGCTCTCCGCTGAAGCTTTCTTT.

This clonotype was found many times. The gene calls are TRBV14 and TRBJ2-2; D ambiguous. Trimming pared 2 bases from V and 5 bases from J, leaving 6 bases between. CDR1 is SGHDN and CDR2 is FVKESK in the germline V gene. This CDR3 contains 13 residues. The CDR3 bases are TGTGCCAGCAGCCAAACCGGTACCGGGGAGCTGTTTTTT. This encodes CASSQTGTGELFF.

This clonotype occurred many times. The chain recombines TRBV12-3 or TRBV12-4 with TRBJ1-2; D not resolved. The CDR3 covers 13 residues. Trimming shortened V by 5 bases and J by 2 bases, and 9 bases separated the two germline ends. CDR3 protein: CASSIGINYGYTF. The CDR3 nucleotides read TGTGCCAGCAGTATAGGTATAAACTATGGCTACACCTTC.

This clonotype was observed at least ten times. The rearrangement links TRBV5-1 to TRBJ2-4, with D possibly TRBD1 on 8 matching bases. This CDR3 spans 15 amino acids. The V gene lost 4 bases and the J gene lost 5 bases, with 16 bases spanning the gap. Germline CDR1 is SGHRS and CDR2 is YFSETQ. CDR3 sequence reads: CASSPGQGGENIQYF. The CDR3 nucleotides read TGCGCCAGCAGCCCCGGACAGGGAGGGGAAAACATTCAGTACTTC.

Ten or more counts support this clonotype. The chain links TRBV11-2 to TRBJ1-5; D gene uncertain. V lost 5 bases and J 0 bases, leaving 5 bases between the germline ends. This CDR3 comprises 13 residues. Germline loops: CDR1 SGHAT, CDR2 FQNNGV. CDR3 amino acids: CASSHNSNQPQHF. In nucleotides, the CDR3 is TGTGCCAGCAGCCACAATAGCAATCAGCCCCAGCATTTT.

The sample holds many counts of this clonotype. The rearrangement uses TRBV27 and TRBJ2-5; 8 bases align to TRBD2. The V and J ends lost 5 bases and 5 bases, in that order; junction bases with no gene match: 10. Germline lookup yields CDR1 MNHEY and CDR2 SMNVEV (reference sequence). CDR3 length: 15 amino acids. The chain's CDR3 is CASSTYGGAGETQYF. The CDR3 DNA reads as TGTGCCAGCAGTACTTACGGGGGGGCCGGTGAGACCCAGTACTTC.

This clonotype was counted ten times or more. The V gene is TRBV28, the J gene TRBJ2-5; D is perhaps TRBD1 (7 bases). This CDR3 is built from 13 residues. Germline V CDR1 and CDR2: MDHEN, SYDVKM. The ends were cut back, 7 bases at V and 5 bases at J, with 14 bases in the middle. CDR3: CASTIPGGETQYF. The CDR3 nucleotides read TGTGCCAGCACTATCCCAGGGGGGGAGACCCAGTACTTC.

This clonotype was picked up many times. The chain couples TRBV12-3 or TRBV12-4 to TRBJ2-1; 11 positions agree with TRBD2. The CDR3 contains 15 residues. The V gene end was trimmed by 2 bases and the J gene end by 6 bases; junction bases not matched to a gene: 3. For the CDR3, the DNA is TGTGCCAGCAGTTTAACCGGACTAGCGGGCAATGAGCAGTTCTTC. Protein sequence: CASSLTGLAGNEQFF.

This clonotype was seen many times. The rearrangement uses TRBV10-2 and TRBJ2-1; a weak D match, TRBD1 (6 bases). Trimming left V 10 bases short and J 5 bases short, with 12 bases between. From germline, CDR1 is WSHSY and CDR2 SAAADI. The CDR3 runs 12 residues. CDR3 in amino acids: CATRRQDNEQFF. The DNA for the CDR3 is TGCGCCACCCGAAGACAGGACAATGAGCAGTTCTTC.